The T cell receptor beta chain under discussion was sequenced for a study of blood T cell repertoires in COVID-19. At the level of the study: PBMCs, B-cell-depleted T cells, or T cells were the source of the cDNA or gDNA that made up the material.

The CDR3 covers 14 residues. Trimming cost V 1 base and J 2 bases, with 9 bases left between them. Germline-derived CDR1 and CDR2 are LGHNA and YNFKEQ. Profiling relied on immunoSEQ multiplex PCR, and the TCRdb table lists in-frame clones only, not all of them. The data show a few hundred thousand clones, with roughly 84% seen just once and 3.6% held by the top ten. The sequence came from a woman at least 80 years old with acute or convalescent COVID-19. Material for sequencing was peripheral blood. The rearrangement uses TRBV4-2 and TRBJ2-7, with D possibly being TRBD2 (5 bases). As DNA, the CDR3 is TGTGCCAGCAGCCAAGGCGAGGGTCCCTACGAGCAGTACTTC. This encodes CASSQGEGPYEQYF.